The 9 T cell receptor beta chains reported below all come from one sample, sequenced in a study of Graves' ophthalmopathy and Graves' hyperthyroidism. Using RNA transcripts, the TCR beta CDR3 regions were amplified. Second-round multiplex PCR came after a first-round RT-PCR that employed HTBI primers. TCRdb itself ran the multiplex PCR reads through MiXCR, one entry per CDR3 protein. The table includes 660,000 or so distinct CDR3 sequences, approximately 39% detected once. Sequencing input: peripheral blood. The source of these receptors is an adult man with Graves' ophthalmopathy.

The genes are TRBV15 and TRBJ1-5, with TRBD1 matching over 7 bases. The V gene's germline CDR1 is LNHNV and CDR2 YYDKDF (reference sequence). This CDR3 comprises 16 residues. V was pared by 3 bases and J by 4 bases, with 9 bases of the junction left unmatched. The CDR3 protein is CATSSYSETGNQPQHF. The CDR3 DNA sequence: TGTGCCACCAGCAGTTACTCTGAGACAGGGAATCAGCCCCAGCATTTT.

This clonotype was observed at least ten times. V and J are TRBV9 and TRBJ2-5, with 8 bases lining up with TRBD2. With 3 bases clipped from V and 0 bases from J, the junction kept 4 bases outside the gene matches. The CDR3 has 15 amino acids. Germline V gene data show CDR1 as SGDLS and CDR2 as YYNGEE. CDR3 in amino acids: CASSGGGTYQETQYF. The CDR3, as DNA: TGTGCCAGCAGCGGCGGGGGGACGTACCAAGAGACCCAGTACTTC.

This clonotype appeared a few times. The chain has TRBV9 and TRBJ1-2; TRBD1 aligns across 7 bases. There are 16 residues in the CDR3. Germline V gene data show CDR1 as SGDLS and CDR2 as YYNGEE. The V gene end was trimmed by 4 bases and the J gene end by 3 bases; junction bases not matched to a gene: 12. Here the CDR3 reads CASSHNRRTGDYGYTF. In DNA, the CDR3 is TGTGCCAGCAGCCACAACCGGCGTACAGGGGACTATGGCTACACCTTC.

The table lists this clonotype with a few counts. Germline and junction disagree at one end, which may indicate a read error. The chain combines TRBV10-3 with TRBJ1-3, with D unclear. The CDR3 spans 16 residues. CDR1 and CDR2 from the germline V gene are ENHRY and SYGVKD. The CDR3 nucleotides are TGTGCCAGCAGTTACTCATACGTGACGGAAGGAAACACCATATATTTT. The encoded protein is CASSYSYVTEGNTIYF.

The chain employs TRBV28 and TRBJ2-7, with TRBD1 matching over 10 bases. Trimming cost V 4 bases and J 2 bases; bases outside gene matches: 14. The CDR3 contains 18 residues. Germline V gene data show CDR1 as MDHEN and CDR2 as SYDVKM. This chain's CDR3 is CASSSRPGQGPHPYEQYF. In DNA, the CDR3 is TGTGCCAGCAGTTCCAGGCCGGGACAGGGGCCCCATCCCTACGAGCAGTACTTC. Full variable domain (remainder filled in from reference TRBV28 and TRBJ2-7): DVKVTQSSRYLVKRTGEKVFLECVQDMDHENMFWYRQDPGLGLRLIYFSYDVKMKEKGDIPEGYSVSREKKERFSLILESASTNQTSMYLCASSSRPGQGPHPYEQYFGPGTRLTVT.

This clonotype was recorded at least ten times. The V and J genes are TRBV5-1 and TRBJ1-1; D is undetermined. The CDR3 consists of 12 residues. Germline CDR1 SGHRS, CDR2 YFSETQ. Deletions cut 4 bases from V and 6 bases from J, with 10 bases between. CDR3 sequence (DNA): TGCGCCAGCAGCAATAACCAAGCTGAAGCTTTCTTT. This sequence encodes CASSNNQAEAFF.

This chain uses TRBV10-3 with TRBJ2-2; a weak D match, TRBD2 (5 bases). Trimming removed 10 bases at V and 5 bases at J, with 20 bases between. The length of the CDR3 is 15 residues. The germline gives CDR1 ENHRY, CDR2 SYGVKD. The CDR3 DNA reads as TGTGCCAGCAGCCCCTTAGGAGGCCCGACCGGGGAGCTGTTTTTT. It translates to CASSPLGGPTGELFF.

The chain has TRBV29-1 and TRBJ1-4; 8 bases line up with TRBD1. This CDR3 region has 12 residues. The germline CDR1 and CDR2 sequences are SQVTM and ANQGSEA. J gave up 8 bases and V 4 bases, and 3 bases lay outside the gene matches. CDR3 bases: TGCAGCGTTGGACAGGGGCAGGAAAAACTGTTTTTT. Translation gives CSVGQGQEKLFF.

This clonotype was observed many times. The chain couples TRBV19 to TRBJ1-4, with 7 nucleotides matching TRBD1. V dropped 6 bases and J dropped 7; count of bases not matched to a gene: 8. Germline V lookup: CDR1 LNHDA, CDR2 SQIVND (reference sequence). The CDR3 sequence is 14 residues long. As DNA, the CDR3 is TGTGCCAGTAGCCGGGACAGCCGTCGTGAAAAACTGTTTTTT. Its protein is CASSRDSRREKLFF.